This is a list of T cell receptor beta chains from one sample in a study of response to subunit inactivated influenza vaccine. TCRdb itself ran the RT-PCR reads through MiXCR, one entry per CDR3 protein. The table lists roughly 500,000 distinct CDR3 sequences, 15% to 20% of them singletons. The sequences come from CD4+ T cells sorted from PBMCs, collected 23 months after vaccination. These receptors all stem from a man between 50 and 75 years old who received an inactivated influenza vaccine. Both conserved end residues are part of each CDR3. Fields, in order: J gene, D gene, V gene, clone size, CDR3 protein, CDR3 DNA. A D gene is named only where the DNA matches it firmly. Size values are once, few and many counts, or a class for expanded clones, and some rows have none.

j_gene: TRBJ2-5; d_gene: .; v_gene: TRBV29-1; abundance: .; CDR3aa: CSSEMRGETQYF; CDR3nt: TGCAGCTCCGAAATGAGGGGAGAGACCCAGTACTTC
j_gene: TRBJ2-2; d_gene: .; v_gene: TRBV20-1; abundance: once; CDR3aa: CSARSLGGTNTGELFF; CDR3nt: TGCAGTGCTAGGTCCTTGGGGGGCACGAACACCGGGGAGCTGTTTTTT
j_gene: TRBJ2-2; d_gene: TRBD1; v_gene: TRBV20-1; abundance: .; CDR3aa: CSASPGGRNTGELFF; CDR3nt: TGCAGTGCTAGTCCAGGGGGCAGGAACACCGGGGAGCTGTTTTTT
j_gene: TRBJ2-6; d_gene: .; v_gene: TRBV7-2; abundance: few; CDR3aa: CASSTRESGANVLTF; CDR3nt: TGTGCCAGCAGTACCAGGGAGTCTGGGGCCAACGTCCTGACTTTC
j_gene: TRBJ2-1; d_gene: TRBD2; v_gene: TRBV6-5; abundance: few; CDR3aa: CASSYRTSGGDNEQFF; CDR3nt: TGTGCCAGCAGTTACCGGACTAGCGGGGGGGACAATGAGCAGTTCTTC
j_gene: TRBJ2-7; d_gene: TRBD2; v_gene: TRBV29-1; abundance: .; CDR3aa: CSVEELRLAGTYEQYF; CDR3nt: TGCAGCGTTGAAGAACTTCGATTAGCGGGCACCTACGAGCAGTACTTC
j_gene: TRBJ1-1; d_gene: .; v_gene: TRBV12-3/TRBV12-4; abundance: .; CDR3aa: CASSWTIDTEAFF; CDR3nt: TGTGCCAGCAGTTGGACGATAGATACTGAAGCTTTCTTT
j_gene: TRBJ2-6; d_gene: .; v_gene: TRBV9; abundance: .; CDR3aa: CASSVRGGNSGANVLTF; CDR3nt: TGTGCCAGCAGCGTAAGAGGGGGGAACTCTGGGGCCAACGTCCTGACTTTC
j_gene: TRBJ2-1; d_gene: .; v_gene: TRBV4-1; abundance: .; CDR3aa: CASSQEIRGKRGNEQFF; CDR3nt: TGCGCCAGCAGCCAAGAGATTCGCGGGAAAAGGGGAAATGAGCAGTTCTTC
j_gene: TRBJ2-3; d_gene: TRBD2; v_gene: TRBV5-1; abundance: .; CDR3aa: CASSFASGPTDTQYF; CDR3nt: TGCGCCAGCAGCTTTGCTAGCGGGCCAACAGATACGCAGTATTTT
j_gene: TRBJ2-5; d_gene: TRBD1; v_gene: TRBV6-2/TRBV6-3; abundance: .; CDR3aa: CASSPGTGGTQETQYF; CDR3nt: TGTGCCAGCAGTCCCGGGACAGGGGGGACTCAAGAGACCCAGTACTTC
j_gene: TRBJ2-1; d_gene: TRBD1; v_gene: TRBV6-1; abundance: few; CDR3aa: CASSDRGQGGNEQFF; CDR3nt: TGTGCCAGCAGTGATCGAGGACAGGGAGGAAATGAGCAGTTCTTC
j_gene: TRBJ2-5; d_gene: .; v_gene: TRBV2; abundance: many; CDR3aa: CASSGPMGHETQYF; CDR3nt: TGTGCCAGCAGTGGGCCCATGGGGCACGAGACCCAGTACTTC
j_gene: TRBJ1-2; d_gene: TRBD1; v_gene: TRBV7-9; abundance: many; CDR3aa: CASSPRGRGSWGYTF; CDR3nt: TGTGCCAGCAGCCCCAGGGGGCGCGGGTCTTGGGGCTACACCTTC
j_gene: TRBJ1-3; d_gene: .; v_gene: TRBV7-2; abundance: few; CDR3aa: CASNDPGNTIYF; CDR3nt: TGTGCCAGCAACGACCCTGGAAACACCATATATTTT
j_gene: TRBJ1-5; d_gene: TRBD1; v_gene: TRBV10-2; abundance: .; CDR3aa: CASSGGQYSNQPQHF; CDR3nt: TGCGCCAGCAGTGGGGGACAGTATAGCAATCAGCCCCAGCATTTT
j_gene: TRBJ2-5; d_gene: .; v_gene: TRBV7-2; abundance: few; CDR3aa: CASSQGPGRGETQYF; CDR3nt: TGTGCCAGCAGCCAAGGACCTGGTCGAGGAGAGACCCAGTACTTC
j_gene: TRBJ2-3; d_gene: .; v_gene: TRBV9; abundance: few; CDR3aa: CASSVDEGASTDTQYF; CDR3nt: TGTGCCAGCAGCGTAGATGAGGGAGCTAGCACAGATACGCAGTATTTT
j_gene: TRBJ2-3; d_gene: .; v_gene: TRBV10-3; abundance: .; CDR3aa: CAISGLHDTQYF; CDR3nt: TGTGCCATCAGTGGGCTACATGATACGCAGTATTTT
j_gene: TRBJ2-1; d_gene: .; v_gene: TRBV3-1; abundance: .; CDR3aa: CASSQGAQNEQFF; CDR3nt: TGTGCCAGCAGCCAAGGGGCCCAGAATGAGCAGTTCTTC
j_gene: TRBJ2-5; d_gene: .; v_gene: TRBV15; abundance: .; CDR3aa: CATSRDRSTQYF; CDR3nt: TGTGCCACCAGCAGAGATCGATCGACCCAGTACTTC
j_gene: TRBJ2-3; d_gene: TRBD2; v_gene: TRBV6-2/TRBV6-3; abundance: .; CDR3aa: CASIPSGREDTQYF; CDR3nt: TGTGCCAGCATCCCTAGCGGGAGGGAAGATACGCAGTATTTT
j_gene: TRBJ2-5; d_gene: .; v_gene: TRBV23-1; abundance: many; CDR3aa: CASSQKTDKKETQYF; CDR3nt: TGCGCCAGCAGTCAAAAGACAGATAAAAAAGAGACCCAGTACTTC
j_gene: TRBJ2-1; d_gene: TRBD2; v_gene: TRBV7-9; abundance: .; CDR3aa: CASSSRTSGPYNEQFF; CDR3nt: TGTGCCAGCAGCTCCCGGACTAGCGGACCCTACAATGAGCAGTTCTTC
j_gene: TRBJ1-3; d_gene: .; v_gene: TRBV6-4; abundance: few; CDR3aa: CASSTGGGRDGRVSGNTIYF; CDR3nt: TGTGCCAGCAGTACCGGCGGGGGCAGGGATGGTCGGGTCTCTGGAAACACCATATATTTT
j_gene: TRBJ2-5; d_gene: TRBD2; v_gene: TRBV28; abundance: .; CDR3aa: CASSSPGTSGQETQYF; CDR3nt: TGTGCCAGCAGTTCTCCCGGGACTAGCGGCCAAGAGACCCAGTACTTC
j_gene: TRBJ1-1; d_gene: .; v_gene: TRBV12-3/TRBV12-4; abundance: many; CDR3aa: CASSFGGANTEAFF; CDR3nt: TGTGCCAGCAGCTTCGGAGGGGCGAACACTGAAGCTTTCTTT
j_gene: TRBJ1-5; d_gene: .; v_gene: TRBV12-3/TRBV12-4; abundance: few; CDR3aa: CASSFPGRPQHF; CDR3nt: TGTGCCAGCAGTTTTCCAGGGAGGCCCCAGCATTTT
j_gene: TRBJ2-5; d_gene: TRBD1; v_gene: TRBV24-1; abundance: .; CDR3aa: CATSDGGQGKETQYF; CDR3nt: TGTGCCACCAGTGATGGGGGACAGGGGAAAGAGACCCAGTACTTC